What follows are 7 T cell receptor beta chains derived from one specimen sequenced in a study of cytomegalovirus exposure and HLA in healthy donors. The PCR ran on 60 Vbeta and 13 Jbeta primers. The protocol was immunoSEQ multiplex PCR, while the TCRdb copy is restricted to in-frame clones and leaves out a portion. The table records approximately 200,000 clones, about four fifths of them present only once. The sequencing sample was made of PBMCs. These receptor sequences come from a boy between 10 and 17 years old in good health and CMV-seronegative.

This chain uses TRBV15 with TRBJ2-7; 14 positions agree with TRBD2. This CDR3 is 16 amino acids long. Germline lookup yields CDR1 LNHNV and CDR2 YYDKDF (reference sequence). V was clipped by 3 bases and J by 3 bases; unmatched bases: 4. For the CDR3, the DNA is TGTGCCACCAGCAGCACCGGGACTAGCGGGAGCTACGAGCAGTACTTC. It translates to CATSSTGTSGSYEQYF.

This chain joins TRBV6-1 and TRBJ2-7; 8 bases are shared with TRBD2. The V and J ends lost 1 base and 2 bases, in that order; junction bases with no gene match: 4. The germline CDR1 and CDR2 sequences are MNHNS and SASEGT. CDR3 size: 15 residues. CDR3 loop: CASSEGVSGAYEQYF. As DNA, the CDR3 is TGTGCCAGCAGTGAAGGGGTTAGCGGGGCCTACGAGCAGTACTTC.

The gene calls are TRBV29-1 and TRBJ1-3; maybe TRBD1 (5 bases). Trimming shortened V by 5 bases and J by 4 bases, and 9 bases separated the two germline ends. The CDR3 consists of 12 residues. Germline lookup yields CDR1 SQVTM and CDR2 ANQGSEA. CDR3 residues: CSVLEGGNTIYF. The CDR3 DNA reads TGCAGCGTTCTGGAGGGGGGAAACACCATATATTTT.

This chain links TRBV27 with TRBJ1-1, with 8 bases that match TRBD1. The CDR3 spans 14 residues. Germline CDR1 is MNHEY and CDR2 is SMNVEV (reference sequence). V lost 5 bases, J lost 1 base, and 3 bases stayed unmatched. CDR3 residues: CASSLDRGNTEAFF. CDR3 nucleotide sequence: TGTGCCAGCAGTCTCGACAGGGGGAACACTGAAGCTTTCTTT.

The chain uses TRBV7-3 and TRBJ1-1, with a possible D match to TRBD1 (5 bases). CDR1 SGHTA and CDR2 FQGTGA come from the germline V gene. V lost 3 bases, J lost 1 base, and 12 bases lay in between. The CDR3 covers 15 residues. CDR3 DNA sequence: TGTGCCAGCAGCTTGGGGGGTTGGGCGAACACTGAAGCTTTCTTT. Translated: CASSLGGWANTEAFF.

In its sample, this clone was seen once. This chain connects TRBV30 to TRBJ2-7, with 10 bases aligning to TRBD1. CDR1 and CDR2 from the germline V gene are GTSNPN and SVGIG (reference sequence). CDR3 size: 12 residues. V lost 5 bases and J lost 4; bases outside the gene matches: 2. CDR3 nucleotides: TGTGCCTGGGCGGGACAGGGGTACGAGCAGTACTTC. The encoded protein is CAWAGQGYEQYF. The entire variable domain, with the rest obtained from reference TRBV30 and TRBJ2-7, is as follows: SQTIHQWPATLVQPVGSPLSLECTVEGTSNPNLYWYRQAAGRGLQLLFYSVGIGQISSEVPQNLSASRPQDRQFILSSKKLLLSDSGFYLCAWAGQGYEQYFGPGTRLTVT.

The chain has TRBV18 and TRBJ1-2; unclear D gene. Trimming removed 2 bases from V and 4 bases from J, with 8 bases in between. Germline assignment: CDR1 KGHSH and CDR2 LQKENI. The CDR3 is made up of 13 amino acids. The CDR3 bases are TGTGCCAGCTCACCAAAGAGGTCCTATGGCTACACCTTC. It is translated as CASSPKRSYGYTF.